Listed here are 17 T cell receptor beta chains from one sample, sequenced in a study of identical twins. TCRdb reprocessed the 5' RACE reads with MiXCR, giving one entry per CDR3 protein. The sample carries about 260,000 distinct CDR3 sequences, about 7.3% recorded once. These data also featured in a second study, about yellow fever vaccine responses in identical twins.

The material sequenced was memory (CD45RO+) T cells sorted from blood. Receptors were obtained from a woman between 18 and 29 years old in good health.

The chain couples TRBV6-2 or TRBV6-3 to TRBJ2-5; 8 bases fit TRBD2. Per the germline V gene, CDR1 is MNHEY and CDR2 is SVGEGT. The ends lost 4 bases at V and 0 bases at J; junction bases unmatched: 4. The CDR3 totals 15 residues. The CDR3 coding sequence is TGTGCCAGCAGTTTTGGCGGGGGGAACCAAGAGACCCAGTACTTC. This codes for CASSFGGGNQETQYF.

V usage is TRBV10-3 and J usage is TRBJ2-1; D is uncertain. Deletions cut 0 bases from V and 10 bases from J, with 7 bases between. There are 12 residues in the CDR3. The germline V gene has CDR1 ENHRY and CDR2 SYGVKD. CDR3 DNA sequence: TGTGCCATCAGTGAGTCGGAGACAGAGCAGTTCTTC. Translating it yields CAISESETEQFF.

This clonotype appeared a few times. The V gene is TRBV7-8, the J gene TRBJ2-3; 10 nucleotides line up with TRBD2. The CDR3 sequence is 16 residues long. Trimming took 4 bases from V and 3 from J; bases not matched to a gene: 7. In germline, CDR1 is SGHVS, CDR2 FQNEAQ. The DNA for the CDR3 is TGTGCCAGCAGCTCTTTAGCGGGGGGCGCTACAGATACGCAGTATTTT. Translated, it gives CASSSLAGGATDTQYF.

This clonotype was observed many times. The rearrangement joins TRBV7-2 to TRBJ2-7, with a possible D match to TRBD1 (5 bases). This CDR3 is 14 amino acids long. Trimming stripped 5 bases from V and 2 bases from J, with 13 bases between. Germline CDR1 SGHTA, CDR2 FQGNSA. The CDR3 nucleotides read TGTGCCAGCAGCCCCTCAGGGTCCACCTACGAGCAGTACTTC. It encodes CASSPSGSTYEQYF.

V and J are TRBV7-6 and TRBJ2-1, with 9 bases fitting TRBD2. Germline lookup yields CDR1 SGHVS and CDR2 FNYEAQ. The CDR3 length is 18 residues. V dropped 0 bases and J dropped 8; count of bases not matched to a gene: 14. The CDR3 spells CASSLAPGTSTLTDEQFF. CDR3 in DNA: TGTGCCAGCAGCTTAGCCCCCGGGACTAGCACCCTTACAGATGAGCAGTTCTTC.

This clonotype was seen only a few times. The chain combines TRBV12-3 or TRBV12-4 with TRBJ1-1; D is unclear. The CDR3 consists of 13 residues. The V gene lost 6 bases and the J gene lost 0 bases, with 8 bases spanning the gap. The CDR3 DNA reads as TGTGCCAGCAGAAACTCATTGAACACTGAAGCTTTCTTT. It specifies CASRNSLNTEAFF.

This clonotype has a handful of counts. This chain uses TRBV6-5 with TRBJ1-1; maybe TRBD1 (5 bases). The CDR3 has 15 amino acids. The ends were cut back, 0 bases at V and 0 bases at J, with 8 bases in the middle. Germline V CDR1 and CDR2: MNHEY, SVGAGI. In nucleotides, the CDR3 is TGTGCCAGCAGTTACTCGCGGGGGATGAACACTGAAGCTTTCTTT. Translating gives CASSYSRGMNTEAFF.

The chain uses TRBV12-3 or TRBV12-4 and TRBJ2-7; no clear D gene. CDR3 length equals 15 residues. V was clipped by 1 base and J by 6 bases, with 16 bases between them. CDR3 DNA sequence: TGTGCCAGCAGTTTAGTGGGCCGAACCCCGGGCGAGCAGTACTTC. This sequence encodes CASSLVGRTPGEQYF.

This clonotype was counted many times. This rearrangement joins TRBV7-9 to TRBJ2-1; 10 bases align to TRBD2. The CDR3 has 16 amino acids. The junction had 6 bases not matched to a gene; V was cut back by 3 bases and J by 4 bases. Looked up from germline, CDR1 is SEHNR and CDR2 is FQNEAQ (reference sequence). Written as DNA, the CDR3 is TGTGCCAGCAGCTTGGGAACTAGCGGGGTTTACAATGAGCAGTTCTTC. Translated: CASSLGTSGVYNEQFF.

This clonotype was detected ten times or more. The chain combines TRBV28 with TRBJ1-5; no reliable D call. Germline CDR1 and CDR2: MDHEN and SYDVKM. This CDR3 spans 14 amino acids. V gave up 3 bases and J gave up 1 base, with 7 bases separating them. Written as DNA, the CDR3 is TGTGCCAGCAGTTTTTTAGACAGCAATCAGCCCCAGCATTTT. It is translated as CASSFLDSNQPQHF.

This clonotype was seen at least ten times. An end of the junction differs from the germline gene, which may be a read error. The chain employs TRBV24-1 and TRBJ1-4, with D hard to call. Germline V gives CDR1 KGHDR, CDR2 SFDVKD. The CDR3 is made up of 11 amino acids. The CDR3 is CATSLSDVVDF. The DNA for the CDR3 is TGTGCCACCAGTCTAAGCGACGTCGTCGACTTT.

This clonotype was seen many times. This chain connects TRBV7-3 to TRBJ2-7; D might be TRBD2 (6 bases). CDR1 and CDR2 (germline): SGHTA, FQGTGA. Deletions cut 5 bases from V and 2 bases from J, with 13 bases between. The CDR3 has 14 amino acids. The CDR3 DNA sequence: TGTGCCAGCAGCCCAGGAGGAGGGCCCTACGAGCAGTACTTC. Encoded protein: CASSPGGGPYEQYF.

This clonotype was counted ten times or more. The V and J genes are TRBV7-8 and TRBJ2-2; no definite D call. In germline, CDR1 is SGHVS, CDR2 FQNEAQ. Trimming shortened V by 6 bases and J by 4 bases, and 15 bases separated the two germline ends. The CDR3 covers 15 residues. The CDR3: CASRSGSIGTGELFF. For the CDR3, the DNA is TGTGCCAGCAGATCCGGTTCGATTGGCACCGGGGAGCTGTTTTTT.

This clonotype was detected many times. The CDR3 DNA follows: TGCGCCAGCAGCTTGGGGATCTCTAATGAAAAACTGTTTTTT. This translates into CASSLGISNEKLFF. The J gene is TRBJ1-4, the V gene TRBV5-1; no firm D call. This CDR3 contains 14 residues. The V gene's germline CDR1 is SGHRS and CDR2 YFSETQ. With 0 bases removed from V and 3 bases from J, the gap between germline ends came to 6 bases.

The chain has TRBV4-1 and TRBJ2-1; tentative D call: TRBD2 (5 bases). Trimming took off 5 bases at V and 7 bases at J, with 15 bases between the two ends. There are 14 residues in the CDR3. CDR1 is MGHRA and CDR2 is YSYEKL in the germline V gene. The CDR3 region has the DNA TGCGCCAGCAGCAACCGGGCCTCGGGGAATGAGCAGTTCTTC. It yields the protein CASSNRASGNEQFF.

This clonotype was picked up a small number of times. The CDR3 is CASSSDRFEQFF. CDR3 nucleotide sequence: TGTGCCAGCAGCTCAGATAGGTTCGAGCAGTTCTTC. The chain links TRBV11-2 to TRBJ2-1, with D unclear. Germline assignment: CDR1 SGHAT and CDR2 FQNNGV. The CDR3 has 12 residues. Trimming pared 4 bases from V and 10 bases from J, leaving 11 bases between.

This chain uses TRBV7-8 with TRBJ2-3; possibly TRBD1 or TRBD2 for D (5 bases each). V was shortened by 5 bases and J by 5 bases, with 23 bases between the two germline ends. Germline V gene lookup returns CDR1 SGHVS and CDR2 FQNEAQ. This CDR3 comprises 17 residues. CDR3 in DNA: TGTGCCAGCAGCCTCAGTGGTTCCGGGGCAGGTGGAGATACGCAGTATTTT. Translating gives CASSLSGSGAGGDTQYF.